This T cell receptor (beta chain) emerged from a study of T-cell memory formation after mild COVID-19. Note on this clonotype: What it binds is unknown.

TCRdb re-derived calls from the 5' RACE reads in MiXCR, one entry per CDR3 protein. In the table there are around 130,000 distinct CDR3 sequences, around 15% of which are singletons. Trimming left V 2 bases short and J 8 bases short, with 9 bases between. The germline gives CDR1 SGHTA, CDR2 FQGNSA. The CDR3 covers 13 residues. General study findings and limits: Pre-infection memory contained some responding clones, which suggested that cross-reactive memory had joined. The study found balanced CD4/CD8 in clones contracting day 15 to 85 and a CD4+ lean in later expanders.

This receptor was identified in a young man who had mild COVID-19 (a few samples of this study predate the infection). Cell type and time point are not known. The V gene is TRBV7-2, the J gene TRBJ1-4; the D is unclear. Sample: PBMCs or a T cell subset sorted from them (not recorded which). The CDR3 region is CASSLTFEEKLFF. CDR3 sequence (DNA): TGTGCCAGCAGCTTAACGTTTGAGGAAAAACTGTTTTTT.